This T cell receptor beta chain is drawn from a study of blood T cells in healthy people across ages. Next came a second PCR, run for about 7 to 12 cycles, which used a sample-barcoded 5' primer along with a J-beta primer mix. Every cDNA molecule carried a tag from a template-switch adaptor bearing 12 random nucleotides. TCRdb reprocessed the 5' RACE reads with MiXCR, giving one entry per CDR3 protein. The repertoire holds about 500,000 distinct CDR3 sequences, with 24% as singletons. Every donor contributed roughly 10 milliliters of peripheral blood by blood draw. V lost 8 bases and J 6 bases, leaving 21 bases between the germline ends. This CDR3 comprises 14 residues. Germline V gives CDR1 DFQATT, CDR2 SNEGSKA (reference sequence). The data were also submitted as part of a second study, on T cells of mothers and their children. That paper notes: TCR recombination output is shaped by thymic selection similarly in related and unrelated pairs. Persistent microchimeric T cell clones were not found at ~100 per million sensitivity.

This receptor was obtained from a boy aged 5-17 years in good health. The genes are TRBV20-1 and TRBJ2-3; D is undetermined. Sequencing input: blood. The CDR3 DNA follows: TGCAGTTCCTCAGAAGGGCTAGATCCGGATACGCAGTATTTT. The encoded protein is CSSSEGLDPDTQYF.